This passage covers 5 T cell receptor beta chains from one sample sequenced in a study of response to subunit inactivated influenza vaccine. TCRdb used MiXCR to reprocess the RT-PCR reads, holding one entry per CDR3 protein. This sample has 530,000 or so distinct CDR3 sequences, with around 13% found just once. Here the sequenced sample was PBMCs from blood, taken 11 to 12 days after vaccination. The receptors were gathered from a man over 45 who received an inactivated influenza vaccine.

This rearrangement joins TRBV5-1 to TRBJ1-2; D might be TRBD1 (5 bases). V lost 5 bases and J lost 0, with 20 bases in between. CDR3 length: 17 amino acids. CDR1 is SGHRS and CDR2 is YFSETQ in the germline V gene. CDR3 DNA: TGCGCCAGCAGGGCCCAGGCGGGGCAGTTTACTAACTATGGCTACACCTTC. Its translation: CASRAQAGQFTNYGYTF. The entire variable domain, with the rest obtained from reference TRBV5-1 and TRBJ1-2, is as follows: KAGVTQTPRYLIKTRGQQVTLSCSPISGHRSVSWYQQTPGQGLQFLFEYFSETQRNKGNFPGRFSGRQFSNSRSEMNVSTLELGDSALYLCASRAQAGQFTNYGYTFGSGTRLTVV.

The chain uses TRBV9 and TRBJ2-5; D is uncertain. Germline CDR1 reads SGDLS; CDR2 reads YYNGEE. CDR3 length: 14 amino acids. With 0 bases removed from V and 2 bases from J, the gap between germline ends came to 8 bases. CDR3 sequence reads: CASSVAAQQETQYF. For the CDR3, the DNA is TGTGCCAGCAGCGTAGCCGCACAGCAAGAGACCCAGTACTTC.

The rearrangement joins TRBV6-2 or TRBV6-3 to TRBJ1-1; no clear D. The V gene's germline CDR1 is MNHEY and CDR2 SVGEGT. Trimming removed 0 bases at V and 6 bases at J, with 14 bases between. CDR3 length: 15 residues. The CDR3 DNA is TGTGCCAGCAGTTACTCCGCGACAAGCAACGCTGAAGCTTTCTTT. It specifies CASSYSATSNAEAFF.

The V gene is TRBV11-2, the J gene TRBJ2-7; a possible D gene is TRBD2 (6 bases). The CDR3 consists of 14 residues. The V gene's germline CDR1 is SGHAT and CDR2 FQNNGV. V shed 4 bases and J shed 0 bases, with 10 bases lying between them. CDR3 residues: CASSWPRGSYEQYF. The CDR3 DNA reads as TGTGCCAGCAGCTGGCCGCGGGGCTCCTACGAGCAGTACTTC.

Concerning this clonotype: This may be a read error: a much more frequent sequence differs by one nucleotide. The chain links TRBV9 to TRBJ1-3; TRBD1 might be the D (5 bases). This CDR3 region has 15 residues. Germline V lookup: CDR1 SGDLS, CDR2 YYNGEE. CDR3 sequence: CAISSRQSPGNTIYF. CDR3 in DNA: TGTGCCATCAGCTCCCGACAGTCCCCTGGAAACACCATATATTTT.